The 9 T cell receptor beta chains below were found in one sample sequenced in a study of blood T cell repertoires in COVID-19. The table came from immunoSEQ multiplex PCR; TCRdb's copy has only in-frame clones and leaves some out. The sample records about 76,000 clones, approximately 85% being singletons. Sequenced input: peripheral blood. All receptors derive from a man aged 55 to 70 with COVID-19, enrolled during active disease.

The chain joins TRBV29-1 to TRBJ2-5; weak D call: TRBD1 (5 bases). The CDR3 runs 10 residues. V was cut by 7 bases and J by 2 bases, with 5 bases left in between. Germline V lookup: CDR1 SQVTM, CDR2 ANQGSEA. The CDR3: CSGQQETQYF. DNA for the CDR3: TGCAGCGGACAGCAAGAGACCCAGTACTTC.

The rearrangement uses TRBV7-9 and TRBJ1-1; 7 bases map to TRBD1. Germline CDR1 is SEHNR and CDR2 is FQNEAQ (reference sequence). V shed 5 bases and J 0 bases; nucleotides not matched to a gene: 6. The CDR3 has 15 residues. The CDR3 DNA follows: TGTGCCAGCAGCGCGCGGACAGGTATGAACACTGAAGCTTTCTTT. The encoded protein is CASSARTGMNTEAFF.

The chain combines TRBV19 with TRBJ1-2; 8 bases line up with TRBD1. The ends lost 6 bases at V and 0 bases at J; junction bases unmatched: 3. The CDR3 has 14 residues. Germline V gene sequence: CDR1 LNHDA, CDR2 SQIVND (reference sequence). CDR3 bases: TGTGCCAGTAGCCCGACAGGGGCTAACTATGGCTACACCTTC. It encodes CASSPTGANYGYTF.

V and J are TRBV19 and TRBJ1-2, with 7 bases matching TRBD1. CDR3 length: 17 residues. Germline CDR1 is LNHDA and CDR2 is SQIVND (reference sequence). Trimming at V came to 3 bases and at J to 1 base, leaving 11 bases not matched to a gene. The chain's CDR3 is CASSILAGTENNYGYTF. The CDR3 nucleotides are TGTGCCAGTAGTATCCTTGCCGGGACAGAGAATAACTATGGCTACACCTTC.

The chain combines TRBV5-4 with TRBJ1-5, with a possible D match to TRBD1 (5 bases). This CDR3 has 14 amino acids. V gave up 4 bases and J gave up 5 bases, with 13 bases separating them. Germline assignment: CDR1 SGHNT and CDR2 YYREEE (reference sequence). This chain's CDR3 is CASSVGGGDQPQHF. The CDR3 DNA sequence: TGTGCCAGCAGCGTGGGTGGGGGGGATCAGCCCCAGCATTTT. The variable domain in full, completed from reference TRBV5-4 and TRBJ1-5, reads ETGVTQSPTHLIKTRGQQVTLRCSSQSGHNTVSWYQQALGQGPQFIFQYYREEENGRGNFPPRFSGLQFPNYSSELNVNALELDDSALYLCASSVGGGDQPQHFGDGTRLSIL.

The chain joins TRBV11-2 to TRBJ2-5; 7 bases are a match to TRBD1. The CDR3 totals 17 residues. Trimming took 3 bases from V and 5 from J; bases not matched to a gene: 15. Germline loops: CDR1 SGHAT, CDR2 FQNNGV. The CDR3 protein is CASSFAFMRGRSETQYF. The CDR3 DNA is TGTGCCAGCAGCTTTGCTTTTATGAGGGGGCGATCGGAGACCCAGTACTTC.

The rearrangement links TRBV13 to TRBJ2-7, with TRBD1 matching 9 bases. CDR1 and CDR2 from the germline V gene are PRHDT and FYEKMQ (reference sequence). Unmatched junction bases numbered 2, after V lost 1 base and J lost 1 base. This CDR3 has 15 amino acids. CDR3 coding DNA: TGTGCCAGCAGCTTAGTGGACAGGGGTTCCTACGAGCAGTACTTC. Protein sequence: CASSLVDRGSYEQYF. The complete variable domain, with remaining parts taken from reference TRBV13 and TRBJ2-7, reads AAGVIQSPRHLIKEKRETATLKCYPIPRHDTVYWYQQGPGQDPQFLISFYEKMQSDKGSIPDRFSAQQFSDYHSELNMSSLELGDSALYFCASSLVDRGSYEQYFGPGTRLTVT.

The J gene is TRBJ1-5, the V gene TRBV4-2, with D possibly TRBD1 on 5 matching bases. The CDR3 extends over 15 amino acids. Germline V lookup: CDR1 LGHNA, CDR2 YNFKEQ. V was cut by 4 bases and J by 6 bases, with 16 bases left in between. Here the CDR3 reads CASSPLSPGPQPQHF. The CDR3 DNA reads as TGTGCCAGCAGCCCCCTTTCGCCAGGGCCTCAGCCCCAGCATTTT.

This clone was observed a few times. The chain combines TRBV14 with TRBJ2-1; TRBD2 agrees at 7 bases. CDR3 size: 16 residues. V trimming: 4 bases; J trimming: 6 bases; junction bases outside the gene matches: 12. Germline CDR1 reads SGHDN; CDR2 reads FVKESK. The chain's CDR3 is CASSPIVSREGNEQFF. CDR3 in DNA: TGTGCCAGCAGCCCGATAGTCTCGAGGGAGGGCAATGAGCAGTTCTTC.